This TCR beta chain was recorded in a study of shared clonotypes between healthy human individuals. Concerning this clone: Its specificity is unknown.

Germline V gives CDR1 SGHTA, CDR2 FQGNSA. V shed 6 bases and J 3 bases; nucleotides not matched to a gene: 5. The CDR3 has 16 amino acids. Sequencing used immunoSEQ multiplex PCR; TCRdb keeps in-frame clones, though not all of them. The table has some 2,500,000 clones, roughly 92% seen once. General study findings and limits: When compared with the clonotypes that were shared by all four sorted-subset donors, the non-shared clonotypes turned out to have lower generation probabilities. The naive CD4 repertoires of a handful of donors were compared, and around 4.9% of clonotypes were shared.

The rearrangement uses TRBV7-2 and TRBJ2-3; 14 bases align to TRBD2. The clonotype comes from a young man in good health. Some clones in this sample may be carry-over from other donors' samples. Sequenced: naive CD4+ T cells from PBMCs. Subset indicated: CD45RA+ positively selected. The CDR3 reads CASSRTSGRLTDTQYF. CDR3 DNA sequence: TGTGCCAGCAGTAGGACTAGCGGGAGGCTAACAGATACGCAGTATTTT.